Following are 20 T cell receptor beta chains from one sample sequenced in a study of T cells in narcolepsy. The data were produced by immunoSEQ multiplex PCR, yet TCRdb's version contains in-frame clones alone and is incomplete. The table shows under 35,000 clones, with 80% to 85% occurring only once. Sequencing was carried out using CD45RA- memory CD4+ T cells from PBMCs. The receptors originated from a human donor with narcolepsy.

Turning to this clone: One end of the junction varies from germline; a read error may be responsible. The V call is TRBV11-2, the J call TRBJ1-2, with 7 bases aligning to TRBD1. Germline CDR1 SGHAT, CDR2 FQNNGV. The CDR3 has 12 residues. This CDR3 is CASKGADGGCTF. The CDR3 DNA reads as TGTGCCTCAAAGGGGGCGGATGGTGGCTGCACCTTC.

The V gene is TRBV6-6, the J gene TRBJ1-2; D call uncertain. Trimming took off 2 bases at V and 5 bases at J, with 12 bases between the two ends. There are 14 residues in the CDR3. The germline V gene encodes CDR1 MNHNY and CDR2 SVGAGI (reference sequence). CDR3 bases: TGTGCCAGCAGTTACGAGGCCCCCCGATATGGCTACACCTTC. Translated: CASSYEAPRYGYTF.

The gene calls are TRBV9 and TRBJ1-3, with 8 bases lining up with TRBD1. Trimming cost V 0 bases and J 1 base; bases outside gene matches: 6. This CDR3 has 17 residues. Germline CDR1 is SGDLS and CDR2 is YYNGEE. DNA of the CDR3: TGTGCCAGCAGCGTAGAGGACAGGGTCAATTCTGGAAACACCATATATTTT. It encodes CASSVEDRVNSGNTIYF.

The chain is built from TRBV27 and TRBJ2-6, with unresolved D. Germline V gene data show CDR1 as MNHEY and CDR2 as SMNVEV (reference sequence). The CDR3 has 17 residues. Trimming removed 3 bases from V and 0 bases from J, with 12 bases in between. CDR3 DNA: TGTGCCAGCAGTTTCCTCCCGCTTTACTCTGGGGCCAACGTCCTGACTTTC. Its protein product is CASSFLPLYSGANVLTF. The entire variable domain, with the rest obtained from reference TRBV27 and TRBJ2-6, is as follows: EAQVTQNPRYLITVTGKKLTVTCSQNMNHEYMSWYRQDPGLGLRQIYYSMNVEVTDKGDVPEGYKVSRKEKRNFPLILESPSPNQTSLYFCASSFLPLYSGANVLTFGAGSRLTVL.

The chain joins TRBV18 to TRBJ1-1, with D possibly being TRBD1 (6 bases). V lost 3 bases and J 1 base, leaving 15 bases between the germline ends. The CDR3 totals 16 residues. Per germline, CDR1 KGHSH and CDR2 LQKENI. The CDR3 coding sequence is TGTGCCAGCTCACCCCAAGGAGGGGGTGGGAACACTGAAGCTTTCTTT. This sequence encodes CASSPQGGGGNTEAFF.

This chain joins TRBV12-5 and TRBJ2-1; TRBD1 matches 9 bases. The V gene end was trimmed by 1 base and the J gene end by 6 bases; junction bases not matched to a gene: 4. The CDR3 is 15 residues long. Germline values: CDR1 LGHNT, CDR2 FRNRAP. The CDR3 DNA is TGTGCTAGTGGTTTGGGGGACAGGGATTTCAATGAGCAGTTCTTC. Translating gives CASGLGDRDFNEQFF.

The chain is built from TRBV7-2 and TRBJ2-3, with 8 positions matching TRBD2. J lost 4 bases, V lost 2 bases, and 5 bases had no gene match. This CDR3 contains 15 residues. In germline, CDR1 is SGHTA, CDR2 FQGNSA. The DNA for the CDR3 is TGTGCCAGCAGCTTAACCGGACTAGCCCCAGATACGCAGTATTTT. It encodes CASSLTGLAPDTQYF.

The chain combines TRBV7-2 with TRBJ2-5; weak D call: TRBD2 (5 bases). The closer fit of TRBJ2-7 to the DNA end suggests the J call may be wrong. Looked up from germline, CDR1 is SGHTA and CDR2 is FQGNSA. CDR3 length equals 12 residues. This chain's CDR3 is CASSLTRVEQYF. CDR3 in DNA: TGTGCCAGCAGCTTAACTAGGGTCGAGCAGTACTTC.

The chain is built from TRBV7-2 and TRBJ2-2; no clear D gene. CDR1 SGHTA and CDR2 FQGNSA come from the germline V gene. V gave up 1 base and J gave up 0 bases, with 18 bases separating them. This CDR3 is 19 amino acids long. The CDR3 DNA reads as TGTGCCAGCAGCTTAGTCCCGCGAGACCCAAGAACGAACACCGGGGAGCTGTTTTTT. It is translated as CASSLVPRDPRTNTGELFF.

In regard to this clone: Other DNA sequences in this specimen translate into the identical CDR3. The chain has TRBV13 and TRBJ2-3, with D perhaps TRBD1 (5 bases). V was shortened by 0 bases and J by 6 bases, with 13 bases between the two germline ends. The CDR3 is 15 amino acids. Looked up from germline, CDR1 is PRHDT and CDR2 is FYEKMQ (reference sequence). CDR3 DNA sequence: TGTGCCAGCAGCTTAGGCCGAAGGGGTGGGGATACGCAGTATTTT. Translation: CASSLGRRGGDTQYF.

V and J are TRBV25-1 and TRBJ1-1, with D possibly being TRBD1 (5 bases). The length of the CDR3 is 14 residues. Germline CDR1 MGHDK, CDR2 SYGVNS. V shed 5 bases and J shed 3 bases, with 13 bases lying between them. The CDR3 sequence is CASSPRRGYTEAFF. CDR3 nucleotides: TGTGCCAGCAGTCCCCGCCGGGGCTACACTGAAGCTTTCTTT.

J is TRBJ1-4 and V is TRBV2; tentative D call: TRBD1 (5 bases). Deletions cut 5 bases from V and 8 bases from J, with 15 bases between. Germline V gene sequence: CDR1 SNHLY, CDR2 FYNNEI. The CDR3 contains 14 residues. The CDR3 DNA sequence: TGTGCCAGCAGTCCTCTGGGGGTTGGCGAAAAACTGTTTTTT. It codes for CASSPLGVGEKLFF. The full variable domain, with the rest looked up from reference TRBV2 and TRBJ1-4, is EPEVTQTPSHQVTQMGQEVILRCVPISNHLYFYWYRQILGQKVEFLVSFYNNEISEKSEIFDDQFSVERPDGSNFTLKIRSTKLEDSAMYFCASSPLGVGEKLFFGSGTQLSVL.

CDR3 nucleotides: TGCGCCAGCAGCCGGAGCGGGCAGGTCAGCACAGATACGCAGTATTTT. Its translation: CASSRSGQVSTDTQYF. V usage is TRBV5-1 and J usage is TRBJ2-3; D may be TRBD2 (6 bases). CDR3 length: 16 residues. Trimming took off 4 bases at V and 0 bases at J, with 15 bases between the two ends. The germline gives CDR1 SGHRS, CDR2 YFSETQ.

In the case of this clone: One junction end does not reproduce the germline sequence, and a read error may be involved. This rearrangement joins TRBV5-1 to TRBJ1-3, with a tentative D call TRBD1 (6 bases). The germline gives CDR1 SGHRS, CDR2 YFSETQ. There are 17 residues in the CDR3. Written as DNA, the CDR3 is TGCGCCAGCACGTGGCACTTGGACAGAAACTCTGGAAACACCACATATTTT. As protein: CASTWHLDRNSGNTTYF. Looking up the rest from reference TRBV5-1 and TRBJ1-3 gives the full variable domain: KAGVTQTPRYLIKTRGQQVTLSCSPISGHRSVSWYQQTPGQGLQFLFEYFSETQRNKGNFPGRFSGRQFSNSRSEMNVSTLELGDSALYLCASTWHLDRNSGNTTYFGEGSWLTVV.

The CDR3: CASTPWGGDSYGYTF. The CDR3 DNA reads as TGTGCCAGCACCCCATGGGGGGGGGACAGTTATGGCTACACCTTC. The chain joins TRBV7-2 to TRBJ1-2, with TRBD1 matching over 7 bases. V lost 7 bases, J lost 5 bases, and 13 bases stayed unmatched. The CDR3 has 15 amino acids. Germline values: CDR1 SGHTA, CDR2 FQGNSA.

V gene TRBV9 combines with J gene TRBJ1-5, with 8 bases that match TRBD1. This CDR3 has 15 residues. The J segment lost 4 bases and the V segment lost 4 bases, leaving 7 bases of the junction unmatched. Germline V gene sequence: CDR1 SGDLS, CDR2 YYNGEE. The CDR3 nucleotides read TGTGCCAGCAGCTCGACAGGGGAAAGGAATCAGCCCCAGCATTTT. This encodes CASSSTGERNQPQHF.

Notes on this clone: The junction and the germline gene differ at one end; a read error may be behind it. The V call is TRBV19, the J call TRBJ2-1, with D uncertain. Germline V gene sequence: CDR1 LNHDA, CDR2 SQIVND (reference sequence). There are 15 residues in the CDR3. This chain's CDR3 is CASSPRKSSYNEQLF. The CDR3 DNA follows: TGTGCCAGTAGTCCCCGGAAGAGCTCCTACAATGAGCAGCTCTTC.

This clone was recorded a few times. The chain couples TRBV29-1 to TRBJ2-7; TRBD1 agrees at 11 bases. CDR3 size: 14 residues. The V segment lost 5 bases and the J segment 7 bases; nucleotides outside the gene matches: 10. CDR1 is SQVTM and CDR2 is ANQGSEA in the germline V gene. The CDR3 nucleotides read TGCAGCGTTCGAGTCGGGACAGGGGGAAGGGAGCAGTACTTC. This codes for CSVRVGTGGREQYF.

The chain carries TRBV19 and TRBJ2-6; TRBD1 might be the D (5 bases). The CDR3 has 13 residues. Germline assignment: CDR1 LNHDA and CDR2 SQIVND (reference sequence). This chain's CDR3 is CATGTSGANVLTF. CDR3 coding DNA: TGTGCAACAGGTACCTCTGGGGCCAACGTCCTGACTTTC.

The V and J genes are TRBV10-1 and TRBJ1-1, with a weak D call TRBD1 (6 bases). This CDR3 comprises 14 residues. The V gene lost 6 bases and the J gene lost 4 bases, with 15 bases spanning the gap. Germline-derived CDR1 and CDR2 are WNHNN and SYGVQD (reference sequence). The CDR3 loop reads CASREGGQGTEAFF. DNA of the CDR3: TGCGCCAGCAGAGAAGGGGGTCAGGGCACTGAAGCTTTCTTT.